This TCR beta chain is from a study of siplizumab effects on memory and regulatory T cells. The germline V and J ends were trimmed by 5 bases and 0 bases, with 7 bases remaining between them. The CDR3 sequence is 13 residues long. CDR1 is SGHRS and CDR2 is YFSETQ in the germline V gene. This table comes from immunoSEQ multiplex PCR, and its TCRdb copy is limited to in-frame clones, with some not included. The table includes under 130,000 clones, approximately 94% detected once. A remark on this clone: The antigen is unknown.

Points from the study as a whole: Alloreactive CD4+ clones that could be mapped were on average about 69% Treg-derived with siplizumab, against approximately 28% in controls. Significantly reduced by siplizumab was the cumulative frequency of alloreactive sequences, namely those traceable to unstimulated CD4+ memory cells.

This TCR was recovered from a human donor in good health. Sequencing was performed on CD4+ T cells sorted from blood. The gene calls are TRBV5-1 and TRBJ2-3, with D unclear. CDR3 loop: CASRVSSTDTQYF. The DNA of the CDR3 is TGCGCCAGCAGGGTTTCTAGCACAGATACGCAGTATTTT. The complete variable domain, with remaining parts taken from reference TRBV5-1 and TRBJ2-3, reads KAGVTQTPRYLIKTRGQQVTLSCSPISGHRSVSWYQQTPGQGLQFLFEYFSETQRNKGNFPGRFSGRQFSNSRSEMNVSTLELGDSALYLCASRVSSTDTQYFGPGTRLTVL.